This TCR beta chain derives from a study of T-cell reconstitution after alpha-beta-depleted transplantation in children. Findings and limits, study-wide: Recipient T cells and thymic progenitors that survived gave rise to the high TCRbeta diversity observed at day 60 in some patients. Newly produced T cells mostly accounted for T-cell counts and diversity one year post-transplant. Reportedly, only several hundred clones from non-depleted graft cells drove alpha-beta T-cell counts at about two months.

TCRbeta library preparation incorporated unique molecular identifiers. TCRdb independently ran MiXCR on the PCR reads; one entry per CDR3 protein. Seen here are 250,000 to 300,000 distinct CDR3 sequences, approximately 7.3% observed once, and the top ten hold approximately 9.1%. A remark on this clonotype: Its specificity is not known.

This TCR derives from a female patient between 2 and 10 years old who had a stem cell transplant for Fanconi anemia, so the T cells may come from the graft donor. The input for sequencing was peripheral blood, taken 360 days after TCRalphabeta/CD19-depleted stem cell transplant.

Here the CDR3 reads CASSFGSPGQPQHF. CDR3 nucleotides: TGCGCCAGCAGCTTCGGTTCTCCGGGTCAGCCCCAGCATTTT. The V and J genes are TRBV5-1 and TRBJ1-5; D uncertain. The V gene's germline CDR1 is SGHRS and CDR2 YFSETQ. The V end was cut by 2 bases, the J end by 6 bases, with 12 bases between. This CDR3 has 14 amino acids.